This T cell receptor beta chain was sequenced during a study of T cell responses to AZD1222 COVID-19 vaccine. CDR1 is GTSNPN, CDR2 SVGIG, per germline (reference sequence). V trimming: 5 bases; J trimming: 0 bases; junction bases outside the gene matches: 6. The CDR3 covers 14 residues. Data came from immunoSEQ multiplex PCR; TCRdb stores just in-frame clones and leaves some out. The sample contains about 120,000 clones, roughly 91% of which appear only once. This receptor was identified in an adult who received the AZD1222 COVID-19 vaccine. This rearrangement joins TRBV30 to TRBJ1-1; TRBD1 aligns across 7 bases. This material consisted of peripheral blood, taken 28 days after the second AZD1222 dose. The CDR3 spells CAWSRQGMNTEAFF. In nucleotides, the CDR3 is TGTGCCTGGTCCCGACAGGGCATGAACACTGAAGCTTTCTTT.